A selection of T cell receptor beta chains follows, all from one sample in a study of T-cell reconstitution after alpha-beta-depleted transplantation in children. TCRdb analysed the PCR reads with MiXCR anew, one entry per CDR3 protein. Of hundreds of thousands of distinct CDR3 sequences detected, roughly 17% appear once; the ten largest clones hold around 0.96%. This specimen consisted of PBMCs from the stem cell graft donor, obtained from the stem cell graft. These receptors originate from a human donor who donated a stem cell graft to a child with acute myeloid leukemia. CDR3s include the opening cysteine and the closing phenylalanine or tryptophan. D genes are given only for firm matches. Clone size appears in some rows only: once, few, many, or a class for an expanded clone.

J,size,length,V,D,DNA,CDR3
TRBJ1-5,.,14,TRBV5-1,.,TGCGCCAGCAGCTTGGGACAGGAGAATCAGCCCCAGCATTTT,CASSLGQENQPQHF
TRBJ2-2,.,14,TRBV29-1,TRBD1,TGCAGCGTTGGAGGACAGGGGAACACCGGGGAGCTGTTTTTT,CSVGGQGNTGELFF
TRBJ2-5,.,13,TRBV6-2/TRBV6-3,.,TGTGCCAGCAGTTACCTCAGTATCGAGACCCAGTACTTC,CASSYLSIETQYF
TRBJ1-3,many,16,TRBV20-1,TRBD1,TGCAGTGCTCCCCGGAGGGACAGGGCATCTGGAAACACCATATATTTT,CSAPRRDRASGNTIYF
TRBJ2-7,few,15,TRBV7-2,TRBD2,TGTGCCAGCAGCTTAGTCCCGGGCGGGGGTTACGAGCAGTACTTC,CASSLVPGGGYEQYF
TRBJ2-7,few,14,TRBV9,TRBD1,TGTGCCAGCAGCGCATCACAGGGGTCTAGCGAGCAGTACTTC,CASSASQGSSEQYF
TRBJ1-1,.,16,TRBV4-2,.,TGTGCCAGCAGCCAAAATAGGGTCGTAGAGAACACTGAAGCTTTCTTT,CASSQNRVVENTEAFF
TRBJ1-1,many,13,TRBV30,.,TGTGCCTGGAGTGCCGTCCTGAACACTGAAGCTTTCTTT,CAWSAVLNTEAFF
TRBJ2-1,many,15,TRBV5-1,TRBD2,TGCGCCAGCAGCTTGTCAGGACTAGCTGCCAATGAGCAGTTCTTC,CASSLSGLAANEQFF
TRBJ2-5,.,14,TRBV7-8,.,TGTGCCAGCAGCAAGGGACTCATACAAGAGACCCAGTACTTC,CASSKGLIQETQYF
TRBJ2-7,.,18,TRBV12-3/TRBV12-4,TRBD1,TGTGCCAGCAGTAGGTCAGGACAGGGCCGGCGTTGGGCCTACGAGCAGTACTTC,CASSRSGQGRRWAYEQYF
TRBJ2-1,many,14,TRBV5-1,.,TGCGCCAGCAGCTTGCGCGCTAGCTACAATGAGCAGTTCTTC,CASSLRASYNEQFF
TRBJ1-5,few,13,TRBV10-3,.,TGTGCCATCAGTGTCAGGGCATGGCAGCCCCAGCATTTT,CAISVRAWQPQHF
TRBJ2-7,few,14,TRBV15,.,TGTGCCACCAGCAGAGATCAGGGGTCGGGGGAGCAGTACTTC,CATSRDQGSGEQYF
TRBJ1-2,.,17,TRBV12-3/TRBV12-4,.,TGTGCCAGCAGTTTAGGCCAGGGGCCTCCACAATACTATGGCTACACCTTC,CASSLGQGPPQYYGYTF
TRBJ2-1,many,13,TRBV5-1,.,TGCGCCAGCAGCCCCCGTGGGGCAGGTGAGCAGTTCTTC,CASSPRGAGEQFF
TRBJ2-1,many,13,TRBV27,.,TGTGCCAGCAGCTTAGGACTTTACAATGAGCAGTTCTTC,CASSLGLYNEQFF
TRBJ2-2,.,15,TRBV18,TRBD1,TGTGCCAGCTCACCAACGAGGGGGCGGATCGGGGAGCTGTTTTTT,CASSPTRGRIGELFF
TRBJ1-1,.,16,TRBV4-2,.,TGTGCCAGCAGCCAGCCACCCGGCGACCAGAACACTGAAGCTTTCTTT,CASSQPPGDQNTEAFF
TRBJ2-3,many,15,TRBV20-1,TRBD1,TGCAGTGCTAGAACGACAGGGCGGTTGACAGATACGCAGTATTTT,CSARTTGRLTDTQYF
TRBJ2-5,.,11,TRBV7-9,.,TGTGCCAGCATCATAGCAGAGACCCAGTACTTC,CASIIAETQYF
TRBJ1-6,.,16,TRBV6-5,.,TGTGCCAGCAGTTACTCGAGAAGCTCCTATAATTCACCCCTCCACTTT,CASSYSRSSYNSPLHF
TRBJ1-2,.,16,TRBV5-5,.,TGTGCCAGCACCACTTGGGGCGGGGCGGTCGACTATGGCTACACCTTC,CASTTWGGAVDYGYTF
TRBJ2-3,once,16,TRBV5-1,.,TGCGCCAGCAGCGAAGGGCGTAGCGGCCGCACAGATACGCAGTATTTT,CASSEGRSGRTDTQYF
TRBJ2-5,many,14,TRBV20-1,.,TGCAGTGCTAGAATGGGGGGTAGGACAGAGACCCAGTACTTC,CSARMGGRTETQYF
TRBJ2-3,.,17,TRBV7-9,TRBD1,TGTGCCAGCAGCCCTAAGCAGGGGGCCGAGGGCACAGATACGCAGTATTTT,CASSPKQGAEGTDTQYF
TRBJ2-7,many,13,TRBV5-1,.,TGCGCCAGCAGCTTGATGCAGGAGTACGAGCAGTACTTC,CASSLMQEYEQYF
TRBJ1-5,many,15,TRBV20-1,.,TGCAGTGCCGTCTTGATGTGGGGGAACGATCAGCCCCAGCATTTT,CSAVLMWGNDQPQHF
TRBJ1-4,many,13,TRBV5-1,.,TGCGCCAGCAGCTTGGAGCAGCCAGAAAAACTGTTTTTT,CASSLEQPEKLFF
TRBJ2-2,.,14,TRBV5-1,.,TGCGCCAGCAGCCCGGAGCTAGCGTCCGGGGAGCTGTTTTTT,CASSPELASGELFF
TRBJ1-2,.,15,TRBV7-6,.,TGTGCCAGCAGCTTAGGTCCCCCAGAGAACTATGGCTACACCTTC,CASSLGPPENYGYTF
TRBJ2-1,.,16,TRBV7-2,TRBD2,TGTGCCAGCAGCCCAGATGGGAGCGGGGCCTACGGTGAGCAGTTCTTC,CASSPDGSGAYGEQFF
TRBJ1-1,many,13,TRBV20-1,.,TGCAGTGCACTGGGACACCTGAACACTGAAGCTTTCTTT,CSALGHLNTEAFF
TRBJ2-2,few,14,TRBV29-1,.,TGCAGCGTTGAAGAGGGCACGAACACCGGGGAGCTGTTTTTT,CSVEEGTNTGELFF
TRBJ1-2,few,15,TRBV24-1,.,TGTGCCACCAGTGATTTGGGCCTAAGGAACTATGGCTACACCTTC,CATSDLGLRNYGYTF
TRBJ1-2,many,14,TRBV6-5,.,TGTGCCAGCAGTTACTCGGCAGGGCTATATGGCTACACCTTC,CASSYSAGLYGYTF
TRBJ2-7,.,12,TRBV7-9,.,TGTGCCAGCAGCTCTAGGGCGGACGAGCAGTACTTC,CASSSRADEQYF
TRBJ2-2,.,15,TRBV7-6,TRBD1,TGTGCCAGCCGGGACAGGGTCGCGAACACCGGGGAGCTGTTTTTT,CASRDRVANTGELFF
TRBJ2-2,few,16,TRBV7-6,TRBD1,TGTGCCAGCAGCAGTGGGGACAGGGTATATGCCGGGGAGCTGTTTTTT,CASSSGDRVYAGELFF
TRBJ2-4,many,15,TRBV29-1,.,TGCAGCGTTGAAGACTCAACTAGTGTGAAAAACATTCAGTACTTC,CSVEDSTSVKNIQYF
TRBJ1-2,.,15,TRBV25-1,TRBD1,TGTGCCAGCAGGGGCGGACAGGGGATTTCATATGGCTACACCTTC,CASRGGQGISYGYTF
TRBJ2-5,many,11,TRBV29-1,.,TGCAGCCTCTACAGGGAAGAGACCCAGTACTTC,CSLYREETQYF
TRBJ2-1,.,16,TRBV15,.,TGTGCCACCAGCAGAGAGGAGGGCAGGCCTTACAATGAGCAGTTCTTC,CATSREEGRPYNEQFF
TRBJ2-5,.,15,TRBV13,.,TGTGCCAGCAGCCTTAGGTCACTAGCAAGGGAGACCCAGTACTTC,CASSLRSLARETQYF
TRBJ2-1,.,15,TRBV7-9,.,TGTGCCAGCAGCGGTTCCGGGACAACCTACAATGAGCAGTTCTTC,CASSGSGTTYNEQFF